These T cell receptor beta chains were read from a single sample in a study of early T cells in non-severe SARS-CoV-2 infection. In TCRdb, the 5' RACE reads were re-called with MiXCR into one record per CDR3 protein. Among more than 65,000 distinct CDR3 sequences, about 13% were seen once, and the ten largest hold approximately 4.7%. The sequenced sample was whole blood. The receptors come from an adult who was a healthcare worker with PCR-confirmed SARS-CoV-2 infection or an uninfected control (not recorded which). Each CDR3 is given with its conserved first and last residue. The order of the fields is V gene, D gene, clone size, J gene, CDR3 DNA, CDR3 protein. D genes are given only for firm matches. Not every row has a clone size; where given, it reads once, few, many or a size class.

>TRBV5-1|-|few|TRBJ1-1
TGCGCCAGCAGCTTGGCACAGACTAACACTGAAGCTTTCTTT
CASSLAQTNTEAFF
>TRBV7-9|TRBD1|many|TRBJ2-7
TGTGCCAGCAGCTTAGTGGGACAGGCCTACGAGCAGTACTTC
CASSLVGQAYEQYF
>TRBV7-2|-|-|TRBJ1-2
TGTGCCAGCAGCCCACAGGTTTACGGCTACACCTTC
CASSPQVYGYTF
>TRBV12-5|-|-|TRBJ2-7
TGTGCTAGTGCCCGACACTACGAGCAGTACTTC
CASARHYEQYF
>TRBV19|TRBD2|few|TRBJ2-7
TGTGCCAGTAGTGTGACTAGCGGGAGTGGCGAGCAGTACTTC
CASSVTSGSGEQYF
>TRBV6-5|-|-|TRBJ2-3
TGTGCCAGCAGGGACCTCGATACGCAGTATTTT
CASRDLDTQYF
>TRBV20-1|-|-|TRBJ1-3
TGCAGTGCTAGAGACCCCGGGAGAATCTCTGGAAACACCATATATTTT
CSARDPGRISGNTIYF
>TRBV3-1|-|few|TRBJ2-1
TGTGCCAGCAGCCAAGTGTCCCAGGGTTGGTTCTTC
CASSQVSQGWFF
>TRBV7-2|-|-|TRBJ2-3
TGTGCCAGCAGCTTAGTCCCCCATTTAACAGATACGCAGTATTTT
CASSLVPHLTDTQYF
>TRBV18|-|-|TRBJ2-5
TGTGCCAGCTCACCGCTCCCAGTTCAAGAGACCCAGTACTTC
CASSPLPVQETQYF
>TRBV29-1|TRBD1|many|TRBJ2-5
TGCAGCGTCGGGACAGGGGTCGAGACCCAGTACTTC
CSVGTGVETQYF
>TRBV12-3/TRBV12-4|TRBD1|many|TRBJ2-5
TGTGCCAGCAGTTTGGGGGACAGGGCGAATTTTGTCCAAGAGACCCAGTACTTC
CASSLGDRANFVQETQYF
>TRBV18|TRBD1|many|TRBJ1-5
TGTGCCAGCTCACCAAGGACAGGGGGCCCGATGTATAGCAATCAGCCCCAGCATTTT
CASSPRTGGPMYSNQPQHF
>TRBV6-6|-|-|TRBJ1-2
TGTGCCAGCAGACGTAAGTCCCGGGACGCCTATGGCTACACCTTC
CASRRKSRDAYGYTF
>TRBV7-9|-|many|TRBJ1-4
TGTGCCAGCCAATCTGGAACTAATGAAAAACTGTTTTTT
CASQSGTNEKLFF
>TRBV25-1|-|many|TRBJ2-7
TGTGCCAGCAGTGGGCCTTCTCTTTCCGAGCAGTACTTC
CASSGPSLSEQYF